This TCR beta chain was obtained from a study of CD8 T cells in Susac syndrome. RNA, at about 0.45 to 1 ug, was reverse transcribed with random hexamers. TCRdb redid the calling of the immunoSEQ multiplex PCR reads with MiXCR, one entry per CDR3 protein. Among around 170,000 distinct CDR3 sequences listed, roughly 92% were seen once. Losses at the gene ends were 0 bases for V and 7 bases for J; bases not matched to a gene: 5. The germline V gene has CDR1 SGHDT and CDR2 YYEEEE. The CDR3 covers 15 residues. The receptor was isolated from a human donor with Susac syndrome. Sequenced: CD4+ T cells from PBMCs. The rearrangement uses TRBV5-6 and TRBJ1-5, with TRBD1 identical over 9 bases. The DNA for the CDR3 is TGTGCCAGCAGCTTGGGACAGGGGGGGGAACAGCCCCAGCATTTT. This gives the protein CASSLGQGGEQPQHF.